The clone carrying this T cell receptor beta chain appeared many times. The sample belongs to a study of spatial heterogeneity in lung cancer. Time point of the sample: sample taken at primary tumor resection. Whole RNA, isolated from tumor, nontumor lung or frozen PBMC, was sequenced without prior sorting. Samples were obtained from about 72 donors, all untreated early-stage non-small cell lung cancer patients. After removal of 6 bases from V and 8 bases from J, the junction contained 19 bases not matched to a gene. This CDR3 spans 18 amino acids. From the 5' RACE reads, TCRdb called clonotypes with MiXCR, one entry per CDR3 protein. This sample has tens of thousands of distinct CDR3 sequences, with 10% to 15% found just once.

The gene calls are TRBV12-3 or TRBV12-4 and TRBJ2-1; 10 nucleotides align to TRBD2. The TCR was taken from a male donor with early-stage non-small cell lung cancer. Sample: PBMCs, taken at surgery. The CDR3 nucleotides read TGTGCCAGCAGGGAAGTTTCCATGCTAGCGGGAGTACTAGATGAGCAGTTCTTC. Protein sequence: CASREVSMLAGVLDEQFF.